The clone carrying this T cell receptor beta chain has just a few counts. Its antigen is unknown. The TCR alpha and TCR beta cDNA libraries, bearing sample barcodes and UMIs, were generated by 5'RACE using constant-segment primers. Each CDR3 protein is one row after TCRdb ran MiXCR on the 5' RACE reads. This repertoire shows about 190,000 distinct CDR3 sequences, about 17% found once; its top ten account for around 2.4%. There are 16 residues in the CDR3. V gave up 0 bases and J gave up 4 bases; unmatched junction bases: 4. Germline lookup yields CDR1 LGHNA and CDR2 YSLEER. The data stem from a study of T-cell memory formation after mild COVID-19. Study as a whole: TCR clusters were mostly donor specific.

Study outcomes and limitations: Shrinking CD4+ clones were chiefly CM and EM; CD8+ ones were chiefly EMRA. Later expanders leaned toward CD4+, whereas clones contracting from day 15 to 85 were balanced CD4/CD8.

The genes are TRBV4-3 and TRBJ2-2, with 8 bases lining up with TRBD1. The sample taken for sequencing was PBMCs or a T cell subset sorted from them (not recorded which). This clonotype was obtained from an adult woman who had mild COVID-19 (a few samples of this study predate the infection). Cell type and time point are not known. CDR3 region: CASSQDGQGITGELFF. In DNA form, the CDR3 reads TGCGCCAGCAGCCAAGACGGACAGGGAATCACCGGGGAGCTGTTTTTT.